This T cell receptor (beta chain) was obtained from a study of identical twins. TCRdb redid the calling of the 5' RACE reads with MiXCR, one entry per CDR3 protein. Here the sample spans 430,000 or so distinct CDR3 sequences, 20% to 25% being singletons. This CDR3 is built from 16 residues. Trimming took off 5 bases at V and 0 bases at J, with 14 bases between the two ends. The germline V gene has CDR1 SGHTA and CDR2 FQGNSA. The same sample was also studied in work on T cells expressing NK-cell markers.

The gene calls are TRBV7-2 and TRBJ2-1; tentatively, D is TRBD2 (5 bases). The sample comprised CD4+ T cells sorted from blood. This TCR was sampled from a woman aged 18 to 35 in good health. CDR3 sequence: CASSLSDSVSYNEQFF. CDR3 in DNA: TGTGCCAGCAGCCTTTCGGACTCGGTCTCCTACAATGAGCAGTTCTTC.